What follows are 2 T cell receptor beta chains derived from one specimen sequenced in a study of shared clonotypes between healthy human individuals. Repertoires were generated with immunoSEQ multiplex PCR, while TCRdb's copy carries only in-frame clones and drops some. The table records approximately 1.1 million clones, around 82% of them present only once. Sequenced material: memory CD4+ T cells from PBMCs. This sample's subset: CD45RA-negative fraction. The source is a man younger than 35 in good health. Some clones in this sample may be carry-over from other donors' samples.

The CDR3 DNA is TGTGCCAGCAGCGTACAGGGTTGGGGCTACACCTTC. It specifies CASSVQGWGYTF. The chain links TRBV28 to TRBJ1-2; D may be TRBD1 (6 bases). The CDR3 has 12 residues. The V end lost 6 bases, the J end lost 8 bases, and 13 bases lay between the germline ends. CDR1 and CDR2 from the germline V gene are MDHEN and SYDVKM.

The rearrangement links TRBV7-9 to TRBJ1-3; no firm D call. From germline, CDR1 is SEHNR and CDR2 FQNEAQ (reference sequence). The CDR3 sequence is 12 residues long. Between the trimmed V and J ends, which lost 5 bases and 7 bases, there was a span of 9 bases. CDR3 DNA: TGTGCCAGCAGCCCCGACTCTAACACCATATATTTT. Its translation is CASSPDSNTIYF.